This T cell receptor (beta chain) was found in a study of PD-L1 blockade in urothelial cancer (dated by TCRdb to between 2016 and 2019). The study in broad terms: Every patient began therapy in 2014 and was given atezolizumab 1,200 mg intravenously every 3 weeks. Some 30 patients had pretreatment blood TCR-seq, about 25 had at least one posttreatment blood collection, and about 25 had tumor TCR-seq. About nine tenths of the roughly 29 patients were males with bladder-origin urothelial cancer, and 18 of 29 reported a prior smoking history. Several patients achieved durable clinical benefit and 20 did not. Blood samples were analyzed 3 weeks after the start of treatment (second dose) and 6 weeks after the start of treatment. Somatic, immune and clinical correlates of response to PD-L1 blockade with atezolizumab in urothelial cancer were the focus of an exploratory multi-omic analysis. An ECOG performance status of 0 or 1 was recorded for the patients, and 0 to 3 prior chemotherapy regimens had been received by the patients. In the same patients, whole exome sequencing and RNA sequencing of pretreatment tumors were performed in addition to TCR sequencing. Pretreatment tumor samples and matched peripheral blood, collected serially before and after atezolizumab treatment, underwent TCR sequencing. Durable clinical benefit was defined as a progression-free survival longer than 6 months, and TCR features were additionally tested against progression-free survival and overall survival. Blood samples yielded a median of roughly 140,000 T cells and roughly 83,000 unique TCRs, with median clonality 0.080.

The CDR3 holds 14 amino acids from the cysteine to the phenylalanine. Solely the CDR3 DNA is kept, with 42 bases framed from the first base. CDR1 SNHLY and CDR2 FYNNEI are derived from the germline V gene. The V end loses 4 bases and the J end loses 0 bases, and a stretch of 9 bases separates them. Each PCR received spiked-in synthetic TCR analog templates so that absolute template abundance could be estimated from read counts. The immunoSEQ assay used bias-controlled V and J gene primers to amplify TCRbeta CDR3 regions from genomic DNA. Sequencing of rearranged TCRbeta segments was done at approximately 20X coverage. The authors processed their data as follows. Clustering was used to correct sequencing errors, and CDR3s were annotated against IMGT so that V, D and J genes could be assigned. Downstream analyses used only productive TCRbeta rearrangements, leaving out any out-of-frame or stop-codon sequences. To compute clonality, Shannon entropy was normalized by the log of the number of unique productive sequences and then subtracted from one. Clones differing between time points or between blood and tumor were identified using Fisher's exact test with Benjamini-Hochberg correction, with an adjusted p below 0.01 applied as the threshold. TCRdb carries this immuneACCESS record with in-frame sequences only. Its versions omit some clonotypes, under half of them owing to an unresolved V gene in the studies checked, with the rest unexplained. V and J calls and clone size are copied from that table; D and trimming were computed from the DNA. The sample table holds around 45,000 clones, of which about four fifths were seen once. Over 12% of the sample comes from the top ten.

What this sample's time point label stands for: peripheral blood 6 weeks after treatment start. A cohort of 25 to 35 patients with locally advanced or metastatic urothelial carcinoma, treated at Memorial Sloan Kettering on a trial protocol, was included. Peripheral blood mononuclear cells were collected from each patient pretreatment and during treatment, giving between 1 and 8 total time points per patient. The Qiagen DNeasy Blood extraction kit was used to purify genomic DNA from total PBMCs and tumor samples. Collected pretreatment and during treatment, PBMCs were isolated and stored as previously described. A remark on this clone: Its antigen specificity is not known. No clone much larger than this one lies a single base away; base qualities are absent.

The research as a whole found: Small sample size (n of about 30) and many exploratory analyses mean the results are intended to be hypothesis-generating. Greater expansion of tumor-associated TCR clones in peripheral blood 3 weeks after the start of treatment was observed in patients with durable benefit (n of about 20, p = 0.022). Improved progression-free and overall survival was associated with having pretreatment peripheral blood TCR clonality below the median.

The chain links TRBV2 with TRBJ1-1, with the D gene not clear enough to name. The sample here was PBMCs, taken around atezolizumab (anti-PD-L1) treatment. This TCR came from a man aged 60-69 years with urothelial cancer. The CDR3 reads as follows: CASSGARMNTEAFF. The bases are TGTGCCAGCAGTGGGGCCAGGATGAACACTGAAGCTTTCTTT.